The clone carrying this T cell receptor (beta chain) showed up just a few times. Its antigen is still unknown. Healthy Caucasian individuals from Russia aged about 6 to 95 were enrolled as donors. These data are taken from a study of blood T cells in healthy people across ages. On the study more broadly: About one barcoded TCR beta cDNA was captured per two T cells.

General study findings and limits: Diversity was higher, and naive CD4+ cells more numerous, in long-lived donors than in aged donors.

This CDR3 has 17 residues. Trimming took 6 bases from V and 0 from J; bases not matched to a gene: 9. Per the germline V gene, CDR1 is SNHLY and CDR2 is FYNNEI. Using a J-beta primer mix together with a sample-barcoded 5' primer, a second PCR was run for roughly 6 to 12 cycles. In TCRdb, the 5' RACE reads were re-called with MiXCR into one record per CDR3 protein. Of more than 1 million distinct CDR3 sequences detected, over 35% appear once; the ten largest clones hold over 15%. The V and J genes are TRBV2 and TRBJ2-5, with TRBD2 matching over 11 bases. The sequence was obtained from a woman aged 55-69 years in good health. The material sequenced was blood. CDR3 amino acids: CASRHRSGRAYQETQYF. The CDR3 DNA reads TGTGCCAGCAGACACCGTAGCGGGAGGGCCTACCAAGAGACCCAGTACTTC.